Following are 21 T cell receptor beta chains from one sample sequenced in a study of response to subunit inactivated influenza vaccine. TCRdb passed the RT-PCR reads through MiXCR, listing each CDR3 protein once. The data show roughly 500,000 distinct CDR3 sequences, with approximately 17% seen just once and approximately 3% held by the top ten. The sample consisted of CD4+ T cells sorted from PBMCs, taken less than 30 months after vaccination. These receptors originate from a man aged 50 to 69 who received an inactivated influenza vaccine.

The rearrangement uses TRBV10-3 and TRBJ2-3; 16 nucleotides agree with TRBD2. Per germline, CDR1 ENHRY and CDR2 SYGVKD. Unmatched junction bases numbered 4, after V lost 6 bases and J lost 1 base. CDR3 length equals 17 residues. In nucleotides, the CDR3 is TGTGCCATCAGCGGGACTAGCGGGGGGGGTGGCACAGATACGCAGTATTTT. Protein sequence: CAISGTSGGGGTDTQYF.

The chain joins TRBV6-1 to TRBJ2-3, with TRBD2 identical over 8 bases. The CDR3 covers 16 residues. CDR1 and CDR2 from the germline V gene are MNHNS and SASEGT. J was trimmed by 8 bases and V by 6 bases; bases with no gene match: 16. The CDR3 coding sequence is TGTGCCAGCAGGCCTCAGTCCGGGACTAGATCCGGTACGCAGTATTTT. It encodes CASRPQSGTRSGTQYF.

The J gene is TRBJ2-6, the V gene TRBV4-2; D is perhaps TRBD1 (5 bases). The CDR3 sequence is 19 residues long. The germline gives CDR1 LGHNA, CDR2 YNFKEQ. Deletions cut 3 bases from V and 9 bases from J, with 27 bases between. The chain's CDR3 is CASSQLRGRNQAIHNVLTF. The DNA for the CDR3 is TGTGCCAGCAGCCAGCTAAGGGGTCGGAACCAGGCGATCCACAACGTCCTGACTTTC.

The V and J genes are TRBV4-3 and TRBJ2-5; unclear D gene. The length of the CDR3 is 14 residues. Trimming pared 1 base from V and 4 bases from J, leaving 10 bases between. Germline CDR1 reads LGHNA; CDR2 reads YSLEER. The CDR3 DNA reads TGCGCCAGCAGCCAAGGTCCTAGTCGAGAGACCCAGTACTTC. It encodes CASSQGPSRETQYF.

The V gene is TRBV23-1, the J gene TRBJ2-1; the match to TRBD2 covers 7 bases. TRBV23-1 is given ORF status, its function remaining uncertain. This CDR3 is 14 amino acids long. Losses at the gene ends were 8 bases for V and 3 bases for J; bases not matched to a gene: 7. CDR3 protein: CASPKAGDYNEQFF. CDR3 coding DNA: TGCGCCAGCCCTAAGGCGGGGGACTACAATGAGCAGTTCTTC.

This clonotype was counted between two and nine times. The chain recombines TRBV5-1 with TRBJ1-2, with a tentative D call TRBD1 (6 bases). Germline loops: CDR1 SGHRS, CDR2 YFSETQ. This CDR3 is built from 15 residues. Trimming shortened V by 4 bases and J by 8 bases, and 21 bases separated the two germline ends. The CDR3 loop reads CASSLGSTGPGGYTF. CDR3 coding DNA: TGCGCCAGCAGCCTGGGGTCCACAGGGCCTGGCGGCTACACCTTC.

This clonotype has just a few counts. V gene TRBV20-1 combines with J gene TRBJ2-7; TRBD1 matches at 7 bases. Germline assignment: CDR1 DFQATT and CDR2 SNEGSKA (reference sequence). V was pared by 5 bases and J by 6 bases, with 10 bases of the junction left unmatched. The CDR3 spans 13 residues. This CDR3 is CSAAQGSIIEQYF. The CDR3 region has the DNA TGCAGTGCTGCACAGGGGTCAATCATCGAGCAGTACTTC.

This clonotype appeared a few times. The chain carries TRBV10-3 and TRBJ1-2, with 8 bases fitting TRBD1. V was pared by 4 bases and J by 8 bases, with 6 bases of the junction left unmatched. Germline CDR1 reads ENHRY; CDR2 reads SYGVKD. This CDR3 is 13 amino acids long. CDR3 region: CAISGAGGAGYTF. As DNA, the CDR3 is TGTGCCATCAGTGGGGCAGGGGGCGCGGGCTACACCTTC.

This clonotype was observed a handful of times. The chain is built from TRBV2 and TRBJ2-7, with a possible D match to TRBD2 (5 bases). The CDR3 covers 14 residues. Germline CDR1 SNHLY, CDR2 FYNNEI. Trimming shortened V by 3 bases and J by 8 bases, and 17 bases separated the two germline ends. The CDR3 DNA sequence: TGTGCCAGCAGTGACCGTGGCCTAGCAGCCCAGCAGTACTTC. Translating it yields CASSDRGLAAQQYF.

Here the CDR3 DNA reads TGCGCCAGCAGCACGGCTTCGACTAGCGGGAGGGCAGATACGCAGTATTTT. This encodes CASSTASTSGRADTQYF. The chain employs TRBV5-1 and TRBJ2-3; TRBD2 matches 14 bases. Germline trimming cut 4 bases from V and 4 bases from J; bases unmatched to any gene: 8. Germline CDR1 SGHRS, CDR2 YFSETQ. This CDR3 is 17 amino acids long.

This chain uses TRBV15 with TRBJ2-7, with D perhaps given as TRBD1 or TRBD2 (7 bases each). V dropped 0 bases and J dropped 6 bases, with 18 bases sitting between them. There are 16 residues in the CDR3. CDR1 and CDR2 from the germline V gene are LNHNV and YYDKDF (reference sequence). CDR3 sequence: CATSRDRGGGRSEQYF. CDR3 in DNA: TGTGCCACCAGCAGAGATCGGGGAGGGGGCCGGAGCGAGCAGTACTTC.

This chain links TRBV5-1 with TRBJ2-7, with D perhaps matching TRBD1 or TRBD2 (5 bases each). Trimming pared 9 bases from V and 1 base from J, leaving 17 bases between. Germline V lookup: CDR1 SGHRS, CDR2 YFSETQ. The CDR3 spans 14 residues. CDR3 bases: TGCGCCACCGCCGGTTGGGACCAATCCTACGAGCAGTACTTC. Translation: CATAGWDQSYEQYF.

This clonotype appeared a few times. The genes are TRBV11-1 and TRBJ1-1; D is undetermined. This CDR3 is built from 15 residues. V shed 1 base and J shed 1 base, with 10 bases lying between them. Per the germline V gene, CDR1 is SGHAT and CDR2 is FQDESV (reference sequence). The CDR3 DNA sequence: TGTGCCAGCAGCTTAGGCCAGGCCCAGAACACTGAAGCTTTCTTT. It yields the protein CASSLGQAQNTEAFF.

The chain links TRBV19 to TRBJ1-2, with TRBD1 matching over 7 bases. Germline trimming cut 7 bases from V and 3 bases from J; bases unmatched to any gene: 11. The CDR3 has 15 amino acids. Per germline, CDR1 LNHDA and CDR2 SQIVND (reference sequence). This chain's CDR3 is CASKFPGQQYYGYTF. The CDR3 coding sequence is TGTGCCAGTAAATTCCCGGGACAGCAGTACTATGGCTACACCTTC.

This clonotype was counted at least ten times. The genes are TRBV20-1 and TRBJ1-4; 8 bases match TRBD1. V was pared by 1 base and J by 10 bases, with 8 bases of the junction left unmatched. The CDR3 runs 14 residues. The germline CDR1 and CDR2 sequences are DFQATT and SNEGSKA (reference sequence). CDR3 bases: TGCAGTGCTAGAGCTCCGGACAGGGAGGGAAAACTGTTTTTT. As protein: CSARAPDREGKLFF.

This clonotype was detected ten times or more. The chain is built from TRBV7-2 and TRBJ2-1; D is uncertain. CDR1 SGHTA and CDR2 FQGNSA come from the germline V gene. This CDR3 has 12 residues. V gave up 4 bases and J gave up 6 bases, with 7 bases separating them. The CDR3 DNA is TGTGCCAGCAGCTCGATTGTCAATGAGCAGTTCTTC. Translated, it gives CASSSIVNEQFF.

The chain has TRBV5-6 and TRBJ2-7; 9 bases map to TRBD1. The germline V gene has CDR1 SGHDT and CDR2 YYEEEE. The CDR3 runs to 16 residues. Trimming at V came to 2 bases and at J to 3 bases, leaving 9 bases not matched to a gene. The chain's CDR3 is CASSLRPGQGRYEQYF. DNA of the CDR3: TGTGCCAGCAGCTTACGACCGGGACAGGGACGCTACGAGCAGTACTTC.

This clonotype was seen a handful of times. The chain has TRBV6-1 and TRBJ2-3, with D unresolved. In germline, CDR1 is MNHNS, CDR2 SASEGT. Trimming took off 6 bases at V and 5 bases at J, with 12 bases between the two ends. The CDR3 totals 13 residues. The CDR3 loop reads CASSLTLVDTQYF. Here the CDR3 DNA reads TGTGCCAGCAGCCTAACCTTGGTAGATACGCAGTATTTT.

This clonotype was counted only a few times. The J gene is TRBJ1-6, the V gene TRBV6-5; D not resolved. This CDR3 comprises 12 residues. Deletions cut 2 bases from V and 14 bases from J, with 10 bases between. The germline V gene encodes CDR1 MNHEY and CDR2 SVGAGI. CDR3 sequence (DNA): TGTGCCAGCAGTTACGCGCAAGGAACCCTCCACTTT. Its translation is CASSYAQGTLHF.

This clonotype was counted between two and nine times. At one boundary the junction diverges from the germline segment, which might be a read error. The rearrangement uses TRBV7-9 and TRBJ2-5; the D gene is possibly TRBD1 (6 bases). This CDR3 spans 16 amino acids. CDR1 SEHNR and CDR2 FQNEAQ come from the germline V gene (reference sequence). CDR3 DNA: TGTGCCAGCAGCATAGCTACAGGGCTTTTGCGAGAGACCCAGTACTTC. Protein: CASSIATGLLRETQYF.

The CDR3 loop is CASTRSAGLEQFF. For the CDR3, the DNA is TGTGCCAGCACCCGGTCTGCGGGGCTTGAGCAGTTCTTC. The chain carries TRBV7-2 and TRBJ2-1; weak D call: TRBD2 (6 bases). The ends were cut back, 7 bases at V and 9 bases at J, with 16 bases in the middle. The CDR3 consists of 13 residues. Germline V gene lookup returns CDR1 SGHTA and CDR2 FQGNSA.